This TCR beta chain was documented in a study of T cell changes during pregnancy in multiple sclerosis. The repertoire was sequenced with immunoSEQ multiplex PCR; TCRdb's copy has only in-frame clones and lacks some. Here the sample spans over 50,000 clones, 80% to 90% being singletons. Trimming removed 6 bases at V and 2 bases at J, with 10 bases between. Looked up from germline, CDR1 is MNHNS and CDR2 is SASEGT. This CDR3 region has 13 residues. The sequenced sample consisted of peripheral blood from another person, used as feeder cells. The sequence derives from a human donor whose cells served as feeder cells for cultures in a pregnancy study. The rearrangement uses TRBV6-1 and TRBJ1-2; D remains unclear. The CDR3 DNA is TGTGCCAGCAGGCCAGAGATAAACTATGGCTACACCTTC. This translates into CASRPEINYGYTF.